This entry describes one T cell receptor beta chain. Its antigen is unknown. This may arise from a read error, as a much more abundant clone is one base away. The entry originates in a study of CD8 T cells in ankylosing spondylitis (dated by TCRdb to the late 2010s). Background for the entire study: The study set out to find disease-linked TCR variants by profiling T cell receptor beta repertoires in ankylosing spondylitis patients and healthy donors. Peripheral blood was sampled, and synovial fluid was also collected from ankylosing spondylitis patients. The full study cohort comprised 20 to 25 ankylosing spondylitis patients and 85 to 120 healthy donors. What the authors observed across the whole study: Some of the motif variants had been reported before in the synovial fluid and blood of reactive arthritis patients, a finding that suggests common disease-initiation mechanisms. The disease-linked clones had a CD8+ phenotype and were found at relatively low frequencies in peripheral blood. The disease-linked clones were reported as significantly enriched in matched synovial fluid samples from ankylosing spondylitis patients. Blood from ankylosing spondylitis patients appeared to be characterized by a TCR beta motif composed of about eight highly homologous amino acid variants.

Instrument used: Illumina HiSeq 2500. TCR beta libraries were prepared by quantitative 5'-RACE with molecular barcodes. The source study handled its data this way. Disease-linked TCR variants were identified with a new computational method built on a probabilistic model of VDJ rearrangement. The public reads were reanalyzed by TCRdb: fastp trimming at Q25, MiXCR alignment, in-frame beta chains only. Rows are combined by CDR3 protein, so each entry shows the most common genes and DNA. TCRdb, not the original authors, processed these V and J calls. For this sample there are hundreds of thousands of distinct CDR3 sequences; about 10% appear just once. The ten largest clones take up under 25% of the sample. The CDR3 holds 16 amino acids from the cysteine to the phenylalanine. Of the read, only the CDR3 DNA is kept; its 48 bases are in frame from base 1. The germline V gene supplies CDR1 MDHEN and CDR2 SYDVKM. Germline trimming: 5 bases from V, 10 bases from J; junction bases outside gene matches: 15.

This receptor was identified in a male donor with ankylosing spondylitis or in good health (not recorded which). The chain is assembled from TRBV28 and TRBJ2-1; TRBD2 matches 9 bases in the middle. Sample: blood, either unsorted or a sorted T cell fraction (not recorded which). CDR3 protein: CASSIIPLAGPSEQFF. The nucleotides read TGTGCCAGCAGTATAATCCCCCTAGCGGGGCCTAGCGAGCAGTTCTTC. The entire variable domain, with the stretches around the CDR3 drawn from the reference TRBV28 and TRBJ2-1 proteins, is DVKVTQSSRYLVKRTGEKVFLECVQDMDHENMFWYRQDPGLGLRLIYFSYDVKMKEKGDIPEGYSVSREKKERFSLILESASTNQTSMYLCASSIIPLAGPSEQFFGPGTRLTVL.